The 21 T cell receptor beta chains presented below share a single source sample, sequenced in a study of identical twins. TCRdb reanalysed the 5' RACE reads using MiXCR and keeps one entry per CDR3 protein. The table records 500,000 or so distinct CDR3 sequences, around 14% of them present only once. The sample was also linked to a second study, of yellow fever vaccine responses in identical twins.

The sequenced sample was CD4+ T cells sorted from blood. The receptor set was obtained from a woman under 30 in good health.

In this sample, this clonotype turned up a few times. The chain uses TRBV12-3 or TRBV12-4 and TRBJ2-6; no clear D. This CDR3 is 14 amino acids long. With 8 bases removed from V and 0 bases from J, the gap between germline ends came to 8 bases. CDR3 amino acids: CASHFSSGANVLTF. CDR3 DNA sequence: TGTGCCAGCCATTTTAGCTCTGGGGCCAACGTCCTGACTTTC.

The chain recombines TRBV5-1 with TRBJ2-7; a weak D match, TRBD2 (6 bases). Trimming took off 4 bases at V and 2 bases at J, with 13 bases between the two ends. The germline gives CDR1 SGHRS, CDR2 YFSETQ. The CDR3 contains 14 residues. The CDR3 DNA reads TGCGCCAGCAGCCAGGACACGGGGGCCTACGAGCAGTACTTC. This encodes CASSQDTGAYEQYF.

The J gene is TRBJ2-4, the V gene TRBV18; TRBD2 aligns across 10 bases. The junction had 0 bases not matched to a gene; V was cut back by 1 base and J by 0 bases. Germline CDR1 KGHSH, CDR2 LQKENI. This CDR3 spans 16 amino acids. The CDR3 coding sequence is TGTGCCAGCTCACCACTAGCGGGGGGAGCCAAAAACATTCAGTACTTC. This encodes CASSPLAGGAKNIQYF.

V is TRBV12-3 or TRBV12-4 and J is TRBJ2-1; the D is unclear. CDR3 length equals 16 residues. V lost 2 bases and J lost 4, with 15 bases in between. CDR3 region: CASSLSRFVTYNEQFF. CDR3 DNA: TGTGCCAGCAGTTTAAGTAGGTTTGTCACTTACAATGAGCAGTTCTTC.

CDR3 DNA sequence: TGTGCCAGCAGTTACTCGGATCGTAGTTGGGAGGCCGGGGAGCTGTTTTTT. This translates into CASSYSDRSWEAGELFF. The chain combines TRBV6-5 with TRBJ2-2; TRBD2 is a possible D gene (6 bases). Germline V lookup: CDR1 MNHEY, CDR2 SVGAGI. The CDR3 is made up of 17 amino acids. V was cut by 0 bases and J by 6 bases, with 17 bases left in between.

Many counts were recorded for this clonotype. The chain couples TRBV29-1 to TRBJ2-2; D is possibly TRBD1 or TRBD2 (5 bases each). This CDR3 spans 13 amino acids. CDR1 and CDR2 from the germline V gene are SQVTM and ANQGSEA. With 5 bases removed from V and 3 bases from J, the gap between germline ends came to 10 bases. The CDR3 sequence is CSVTTGHTGELFF. The CDR3 bases are TGCAGCGTTACTACGGGGCACACCGGGGAGCTGTTTTTT.

This chain joins TRBV20-1 and TRBJ2-3, with 7 bases that match TRBD2. The V gene end was trimmed by 0 bases and the J gene end by 1 base; junction bases not matched to a gene: 4. The CDR3 has 15 amino acids. Germline V gene sequence: CDR1 DFQATT, CDR2 SNEGSKA (reference sequence). The CDR3 is CSAREGGGGTDTQYF. The CDR3 nucleotides read TGCAGTGCTAGAGAGGGCGGGGGTGGCACAGATACGCAGTATTTT.

V is TRBV3-1 and J is TRBJ2-7; TRBD2 matches 8 bases. There are 13 residues in the CDR3. Germline V gene lookup returns CDR1 LGHDT and CDR2 YNNKEL (reference sequence). V lost 4 bases and J lost 5; bases outside the gene matches: 4. The CDR3 loop is CASSRSGADEQYF. The CDR3, as DNA: TGTGCCAGCAGCCGTAGCGGGGCGGACGAGCAGTACTTC.

This clonotype was detected only a few times. CDR3 residues: CASTGTGVAETQYF. CDR3 nucleotides: TGTGCCAGCACCGGGACAGGGGTGGCAGAGACCCAGTACTTC. J is TRBJ2-5 and V is TRBV6-1; TRBD1 aligns across 10 bases. Germline V CDR1 and CDR2: MNHNS, SASEGT. The CDR3 is 14 residues long. The junction had 6 bases not matched to a gene; V was cut back by 7 bases and J by 4 bases.

The CDR3 DNA sequence: TGCGCCAGCAGCATAACAGGGGTTTCTGGGGCCAACGTCCTGACTTTC. Residues: CASSITGVSGANVLTF. The rearrangement uses TRBV5-1 and TRBJ2-6; 7 bases map to TRBD1. Germline V lookup: CDR1 SGHRS, CDR2 YFSETQ. The CDR3 length is 16 residues. V shed 4 bases, J shed 1 base, and the junction held 5 bases outside the gene matches.

V and J are TRBV24-1 and TRBJ2-1; TRBD1 matches at 8 bases. Trimming took 2 bases from V and 9 from J; bases not matched to a gene: 2. CDR3 length equals 13 residues. CDR1 and CDR2 (germline): KGHDR, SFDVKD. CDR3 in amino acids: CATSDYGQGEQFF. CDR3 DNA: TGTGCCACCAGTGATTACGGACAGGGTGAGCAGTTCTTC.

The J gene is TRBJ2-7, the V gene TRBV5-1, with TRBD1 identical over 7 bases. The CDR3 totals 15 residues. Per germline, CDR1 SGHRS and CDR2 YFSETQ. Unmatched junction bases numbered 10, after V lost 0 bases and J lost 7 bases. The CDR3 DNA is TGCGCCAGCAGCTTGGAGACGACAGGGCCATTGGAGCAGTACTTC. Translated: CASSLETTGPLEQYF.

The chain combines TRBV3-1 with TRBJ2-3; no firm D call. The CDR3 is 15 residues long. V dropped 4 bases and J dropped 0 bases, with 11 bases sitting between them. CDR1 is LGHDT, CDR2 YNNKEL, per germline (reference sequence). CDR3 sequence (DNA): TGTGCCAGCAGCCGCTCGTTATCCAGCACAGATACGCAGTATTTT. It specifies CASSRSLSSTDTQYF.

This clonotype was seen only a few times. The chain recombines TRBV12-3 or TRBV12-4 with TRBJ2-7, with 11 bases lining up with TRBD2. Trimming at V came to 4 bases and at J to 9 bases, leaving 11 bases not matched to a gene. This CDR3 is 15 amino acids long. The CDR3 nucleotides read TGTGCCAGCAGTTGGGGACTAGCGGCGGGTCTCGGGCAGTACTTC. Its protein is CASSWGLAAGLGQYF.

This clonotype was seen once. A much larger clone differs from this one at a single base, so this may be a read error. The V and J genes are TRBV5-1 and TRBJ2-3; D may be TRBD2 (6 bases). The CDR3 covers 14 residues. The germline CDR1 and CDR2 sequences are SGHRS and YFSETQ. CDR3 DNA: TGCGCCAGCAGCCCGGAGGGATCCACAGATAAGCAGTATTTT. Its translation is CASSPEGSTDKQYF. The full variable domain, its missing parts supplied by reference TRBV5-1 and TRBJ2-3, is KAGVTQTPRYLIKTRGQQVTLSCSPISGHRSVSWYQQTPGQGLQFLFEYFSETQRNKGNFPGRFSGRQFSNSRSEMNVSTLELGDSALYLCASSPEGSTDKQYFGPGTRLTVL.

V usage is TRBV5-1 and J usage is TRBJ1-1; 10 bases line up with TRBD1. Germline V CDR1 and CDR2: SGHRS, YFSETQ. The V gene end was trimmed by 4 bases and the J gene end by 1 base; junction bases not matched to a gene: 13. The CDR3 sequence is 18 residues long. Here the CDR3 reads CASSPIRDRGLGNTEAFF. In DNA, the CDR3 is TGCGCCAGCAGCCCTATCCGGGACAGGGGTCTCGGGAACACTGAAGCTTTCTTT. Supplemented by reference TRBV5-1 and TRBJ1-1, the full variable domain reads KAGVTQTPRYLIKTRGQQVTLSCSPISGHRSVSWYQQTPGQGLQFLFEYFSETQRNKGNFPGRFSGRQFSNSRSEMNVSTLELGDSALYLCASSPIRDRGLGNTEAFFGQGTRLTVV.

Turning to this clonotype: One junction end disagrees with the germline gene, perhaps due to a read error. The J gene is TRBJ2-3, the V gene TRBV5-6; no clear D gene. From germline, CDR1 is SGHDT and CDR2 YYEEEE. The CDR3 is 14 residues long. DNA for the CDR3: TGTGCCTGCAGCTCCTCCAGGAGCACAGATACGCAGTATTTT. This encodes CACSSSRSTDTQYF.

This clonotype was counted a few times. The chain has TRBV7-2 and TRBJ2-7; 7 bases align to TRBD2. Per germline, CDR1 SGHTA and CDR2 FQGNSA. The CDR3 covers 14 residues. The trim removed 2 bases at V and 5 bases at J, leaving 6 bases unmatched. CDR3 amino acids: CASSLWAGRDEQYF. DNA of the CDR3: TGTGCCAGCAGCTTATGGGCAGGGAGGGACGAGCAGTACTTC.

The chain links TRBV3-1 to TRBJ1-1, with 10 bases identical to TRBD1. With 4 bases clipped from V and 1 base from J, the junction kept 15 bases outside the gene matches. The CDR3 covers 19 residues. Per germline, CDR1 LGHDT and CDR2 YNNKEL (reference sequence). The CDR3 loop is CASSPGTGEWEWGNTEAFF. The CDR3 DNA reads TGTGCCAGCAGCCCAGGGACAGGGGAATGGGAATGGGGGAACACTGAAGCTTTCTTT.

V and J are TRBV20-1 and TRBJ2-5; 11 bases line up with TRBD1. The germline V gene encodes CDR1 DFQATT and CDR2 SNEGSKA (reference sequence). CDR3 length equals 16 residues. V trimming: 6 bases; J trimming: 4 bases; junction bases outside the gene matches: 13. The CDR3 protein is CSAIPLGQGARETQYF. The CDR3 coding sequence is TGCAGTGCCATACCTCTAGGACAGGGGGCGCGAGAGACCCAGTACTTC.

J is TRBJ2-7 and V is TRBV18; 8 bases map to TRBD2. CDR1 KGHSH and CDR2 LQKENI come from the germline V gene. V shed 3 bases and J 0 bases; nucleotides not matched to a gene: 7. The length of the CDR3 is 16 residues. The CDR3 sequence is CASSPQAGGVSYEQYF. The CDR3 DNA sequence: TGTGCCAGCTCACCCCAGGCCGGGGGGGTCTCCTACGAGCAGTACTTC.